This paragraph covers one TCR beta chain sequence. Its antigen is not identified. The data originate from a study of cytomegalovirus exposure and HLA in healthy donors. Study conclusions and caveats: Accurate HLA-A and HLA-B prediction from TCR beta sequences was reported for most subjects. Later on, an analysis showed TCR association rates differing by HLA locus, with DRB1 the most and HLA-C the fewest.

Looked up from germline, CDR1 is MNHEY and CDR2 is SVGAGI. Trimming pared 5 bases from V and 3 bases from J, leaving 14 bases between. CDR3 length: 15 amino acids. Nominal health characterized the donors when sampled, though unrecorded immune exposures were likely. Researchers ran the PCR with 60 Vbeta and 13 Jbeta primers. TCRdb keeps only in-frame clones here, not all; method: immunoSEQ multiplex PCR. Here the sample table reports about 88,000 clones. The sequenced material came from PBMCs. The receptor was derived from a girl between 10 and 17 years old in good health and CMV-seropositive. The chain couples TRBV6-5 to TRBJ2-4; D is perhaps TRBD2 (6 bases). The CDR3 nucleotides read TGTGCCAGCAGTACGGGCGGGGAGGACAAAAACATTCAGTACTTC. Its translation is CASSTGGEDKNIQYF.